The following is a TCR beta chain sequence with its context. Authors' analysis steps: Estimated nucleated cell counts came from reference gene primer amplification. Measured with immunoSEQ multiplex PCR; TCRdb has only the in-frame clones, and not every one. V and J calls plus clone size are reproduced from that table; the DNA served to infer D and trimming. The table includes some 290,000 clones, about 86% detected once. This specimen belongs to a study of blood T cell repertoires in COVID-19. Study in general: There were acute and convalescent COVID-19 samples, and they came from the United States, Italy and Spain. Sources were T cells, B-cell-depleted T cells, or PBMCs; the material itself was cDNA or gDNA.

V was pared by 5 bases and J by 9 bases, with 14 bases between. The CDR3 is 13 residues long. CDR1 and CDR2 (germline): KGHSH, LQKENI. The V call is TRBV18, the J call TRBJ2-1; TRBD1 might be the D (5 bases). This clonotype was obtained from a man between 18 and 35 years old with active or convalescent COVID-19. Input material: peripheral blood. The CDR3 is CASSTQGLREQFF. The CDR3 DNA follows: TGTGCCAGCTCAACGCAGGGTTTACGTGAGCAGTTCTTC.